Below, 26 T cell receptor beta chains from the same sample are listed, as sequenced in a study of blood T cell repertoires in COVID-19. Sequencing was performed with immunoSEQ multiplex PCR; in TCRdb, only in-frame clones are kept and a portion is missing. The data show about 400,000 clones, with 88% seen just once and around 2.1% held by the top ten. What was sequenced was PBMCs or T cells enriched from blood (not recorded which). The receptor set was obtained from a woman aged 40 to 49 with acute COVID-19.

The chain has TRBV4-1 and TRBJ1-1; D is uncertain. V lost 6 bases to trimming and J lost 7 bases, with 21 bases between them. Germline V gene sequence: CDR1 MGHRA, CDR2 YSYEKL. CDR3 length equals 15 residues. CDR3 nucleotides: TGCGCCAGCAGTAGGGTGGGAGTCTTTCCCGGTGAAGCTTTCTTT. It encodes CASSRVGVFPGEAFF.

This clone was detected once. The chain employs TRBV5-1 and TRBJ2-1, with a possible D match to TRBD2 (5 bases). This CDR3 contains 16 residues. Germline lookup yields CDR1 SGHRS and CDR2 YFSETQ. The V end was cut by 4 bases, the J end by 6 bases, with 20 bases between. CDR3 nucleotides: TGCGCCAGCAGCCAACAACCCCACGGTCGGGGCAATGAGCAGTTCTTC. It is translated as CASSQQPHGRGNEQFF.

The V gene is TRBV6-4, the J gene TRBJ1-2, with D tentatively TRBD1 (6 bases). CDR3 size: 16 residues. Deletions cut 6 bases from V and 1 base from J, with 18 bases between. Germline V CDR1 and CDR2: MRHNA, SNTAGT. CDR3 protein: CASSKTGDPVNYGYTF. DNA for the CDR3: TGTGCCAGCAGCAAGACAGGAGACCCTGTTAACTATGGCTACACCTTC.

This chain links TRBV15 with TRBJ1-1; unclear D gene. The CDR3 extends over 12 amino acids. The V gene lost 5 bases and the J gene lost 1 base, with 5 bases spanning the gap. The germline V gene has CDR1 LNHNV and CDR2 YYDKDF (reference sequence). This CDR3 is CATSEQNTEAFF. DNA for the CDR3: TGTGCCACCAGCGAACAGAACACTGAAGCTTTCTTT. Using reference TRBV15 and TRBJ1-1 for the parts outside the CDR3, the full variable domain is DAMVIQNPRYQVTQFGKPVTLSCSQTLNHNVMYWYQQKSSQAPKLLFHYYDKDFNNEADTPDNFQSRRPNTSFCFLDIRSPGLGDTAMYLCATSEQNTEAFFGQGTRLTVV.

The chain employs TRBV19 and TRBJ2-7, with D possibly being TRBD1 (7 bases). Germline CDR1 LNHDA, CDR2 SQIVND (reference sequence). The CDR3 consists of 15 residues. The V and J ends lost 8 bases and 5 bases respectively, with 22 bases between them. CDR3 DNA: TGTGCCAGTGGGGAAGCGGGCAGGGGGTACCACGAGCAGTACTTC. Translation: CASGEAGRGYHEQYF.

The chain combines TRBV7-9 with TRBJ2-2; maybe TRBD1 (5 bases). The CDR3 is 14 residues long. V was trimmed by 5 bases and J by 2 bases, leaving 9 bases between them. From germline, CDR1 is SEHNR and CDR2 FQNEAQ (reference sequence). CDR3 nucleotides: TGTGCCAGCAGCCGTGGGGCCAACACCGGGGAGCTGTTTTTT. Amino acid sequence: CASSRGANTGELFF.

The chain joins TRBV5-1 to TRBJ1-2, with D perhaps matching TRBD1 (6 bases). CDR3 length: 15 amino acids. Germline loops: CDR1 SGHRS, CDR2 YFSETQ. V was pared by 0 bases and J by 1 base, with 10 bases between. Written as DNA, the CDR3 is TGCGCCAGCAGCTTGGATCCAGGGGTTAACTATGGCTACACCTTC. Its protein product is CASSLDPGVNYGYTF.

This chain joins TRBV11-3 and TRBJ2-3, with TRBD2 matching 12 bases. This CDR3 has 19 amino acids. V lost 3 bases, J lost 1 base, and 11 bases stayed unmatched. Per the germline V gene, CDR1 is SGHNT and CDR2 is YENEEA. The CDR3 coding sequence is TGTGCCAGCAGCTTTTGGCTAGCGGGGGGGACGTCTCGCACAGATACGCAGTATTTT. As protein: CASSFWLAGGTSRTDTQYF.

The chain combines TRBV20-1 with TRBJ1-2; D gene unclear. Trimming removed 6 bases from V and 8 bases from J, with 13 bases in between. CDR3 size: 11 residues. CDR1 and CDR2 from the germline V gene are DFQATT and SNEGSKA (reference sequence). The CDR3 sequence: CSASPTEGYTF. The CDR3 bases are TGCAGTGCGAGCCCTACCGAGGGCTACACCTTC.

CDR3 DNA sequence: TGTGCCTGGAGATGGCGGGGGAAGGCCTCCTACGAGCAGTACTTC. Residues: CAWRWRGKASYEQYF. The chain joins TRBV30 to TRBJ2-7; 7 positions match TRBD2. CDR3 length equals 15 residues. V lost 3 bases and J lost 0; bases outside the gene matches: 8. Germline CDR1 GTSNPN, CDR2 SVGIG (reference sequence).

As DNA, the CDR3 is TGTGCCAGCAGTGGAGAACAGGGGGCCCTATTTTCATCACCCCTCCACTTT. It is translated as CASSGEQGALFSSPLHF. The gene calls are TRBV2 and TRBJ1-6, with 9 bases aligning to TRBD1. This CDR3 has 17 residues. V was clipped by 4 bases and J by 10 bases; unmatched bases: 14. CDR1 is SNHLY, CDR2 FYNNEI, per germline.

This clone showed up just once. The rearrangement uses TRBV19 and TRBJ1-2; D remains unclear. V dropped 1 base and J dropped 7 bases, with 7 bases sitting between them. The germline CDR1 and CDR2 sequences are LNHDA and SQIVND (reference sequence). This CDR3 is 12 amino acids long. The CDR3 protein is CASSIAGGGYTF. DNA of the CDR3: TGTGCCAGTAGTATAGCGGGTGGTGGCTACACCTTC. Full variable domain (rest looked up from reference TRBV19 and TRBJ1-2): DGGITQSPKYLFRKEGQNVTLSCEQNLNHDAMYWYRQDPGQGLRLIYYSQIVNDFQKGDIAEGYSVSREKKESFPLTVTSAQKNPTAFYLCASSIAGGGYTFGSGTRLTVV.

This clone was observed once. This rearrangement joins TRBV7-9 to TRBJ2-3, with D uncertain. CDR3 length equals 15 residues. Germline V CDR1 and CDR2: SEHNR, FQNEAQ (reference sequence). Trimming took 5 bases from V and 2 from J, leaving 14 bases between them. The CDR3 DNA follows: TGTGCCAGCAGCACCCCCTTGAGGAACACAGATACGCAGTATTTT. Its protein is CASSTPLRNTDTQYF.

This clone came up once. The CDR3 DNA reads TGTGCCAGCAGCGCATCTACAGGGAGCTCCTACGAGCAGTACTTC. Translated: CASSASTGSSYEQYF. J is TRBJ2-7 and V is TRBV2, with D maybe TRBD1 (6 bases). This CDR3 has 15 residues. Trimming shortened V by 6 bases and J by 0 bases, and 15 bases separated the two germline ends. Germline loops: CDR1 SNHLY, CDR2 FYNNEI.

V is TRBV4-1 and J is TRBJ1-5; D might be TRBD1 (5 bases). CDR3 length: 19 amino acids. Germline V CDR1 and CDR2: MGHRA, YSYEKL. The germline V and J ends were trimmed by 2 bases and 6 bases, with 26 bases remaining between them. Here the CDR3 DNA reads TGCGCCAGCAGCCAACCAATCGGGGGAGGGCAGGGACCGAGTCAGCCCCAGCATTTT. Translating it yields CASSQPIGGGQGPSQPQHF.

This chain connects TRBV18 to TRBJ2-3, with TRBD2 matching over 11 bases. Germline V gene lookup returns CDR1 KGHSH and CDR2 LQKENI. This CDR3 spans 16 amino acids. Losses at the gene ends were 1 base for V and 4 bases for J; bases not matched to a gene: 4. The CDR3 loop is CASSPQLAGDADTQYF. The CDR3 DNA reads TGTGCCAGCTCACCACAACTAGCGGGGGATGCAGATACGCAGTATTTT.

The J gene is TRBJ2-7, the V gene TRBV7-9, with 7 bases that match TRBD2. The V and J ends lost 8 bases and 7 bases, in that order; junction bases with no gene match: 17. Germline V gene sequence: CDR1 SEHNR, CDR2 FQNEAQ (reference sequence). CDR3 length: 15 residues. CDR3 loop: CASSLIGGVRSEQYF. The CDR3 bases are TGTGCCAGCTCCCTCATTGGGGGGGTGAGGAGTGAGCAGTACTTC.

This chain joins TRBV7-9 and TRBJ1-1; TRBD1 matches 8 bases. The CDR3 runs to 14 residues. V lost 5 bases, J lost 1 base, and 3 bases stayed unmatched. Germline-derived CDR1 and CDR2 are SEHNR and FQNEAQ (reference sequence). CDR3 protein: CASSRDRRNTEAFF. Here the CDR3 DNA reads TGTGCCAGCAGCCGGGACAGGAGGAACACTGAAGCTTTCTTT.

V gene TRBV7-2 combines with J gene TRBJ2-2, with 10 bases identical to TRBD2. The CDR3 is 16 residues long. J gave up 4 bases and V 5 bases, and 7 bases lay outside the gene matches. The germline V gene has CDR1 SGHTA and CDR2 FQGNSA. The DNA for the CDR3 is TGTGCCAGCAGCACCCCTAGCGGGGGAGTCACCGGGGAGCTGTTTTTT. Amino acid sequence: CASSTPSGGVTGELFF. The full variable domain, completed using reference TRBV7-2 and TRBJ2-2, is GAGVSQSPSNKVTEKGKDVELRCDPISGHTALYWYRQSLGQGLEFLIYFQGNSAPDKSGLPSDRFSAERTGGSVSTLTIQRTQQEDSAVYLCASSTPSGGVTGELFFGEGSRLTVL.

The gene calls are TRBV6-2 or TRBV6-3 and TRBJ2-2, with TRBD2 identical over 7 bases. The CDR3 has 17 amino acids. Looked up from germline, CDR1 is MNHEY and CDR2 is SVGEGT. With 2 bases clipped from V and 2 bases from J, the junction kept 8 bases outside the gene matches. CDR3 protein: CASSYGSQRGNTGELFF. CDR3 nucleotide sequence: TGTGCCAGCAGTTACGGTTCTCAGCGGGGAAACACCGGGGAGCTGTTTTTT.

The chain combines TRBV3-1 (or the pseudogene TRBV3-2) with TRBJ1-6; TRBD1 aligns across 11 bases. The length of the CDR3 is 16 residues. Trimming removed 4 bases from V and 3 bases from J; junction bases left unmatched: 2. In germline, CDR1 is LGHDT, CDR2 YNNKEL (reference sequence). The CDR3 nucleotides are TGTGCCAGCAGCCTCGGGACAGGGGGCTATAATTCACCCCTCCACTTT. It translates to CASSLGTGGYNSPLHF.

J is TRBJ1-5 and V is TRBV3-1 (or the pseudogene TRBV3-2); D is uncertain. The CDR3 extends over 16 amino acids. V was cut by 1 base and J by 6 bases, with 16 bases left in between. From germline, CDR1 is LGHDT and CDR2 YNNKEL (reference sequence). Written as DNA, the CDR3 is TGTGCCAGCAGCCAAGGCGGTGGAGGGAGCGGTCAGCCCCAGCATTTT. It is translated as CASSQGGGGSGQPQHF.

DNA of the CDR3: TGTGCCAGCAGCGTAGGATTCGGGACGGGGGGCAGTTCCTACGAGCAGTACTTC. Translated: CASSVGFGTGGSSYEQYF. The V call is TRBV9, the J call TRBJ2-7; D may be TRBD2 (7 bases). The CDR3 is made up of 18 amino acids. Trimming cost V 0 bases and J 1 base, with 20 bases left between them. CDR1 SGDLS and CDR2 YYNGEE come from the germline V gene.

The J gene is TRBJ2-7, the V gene TRBV7-2; maybe TRBD2 (6 bases). Germline CDR1 is SGHTA and CDR2 is FQGNSA. The V end lost 5 bases, the J end lost 1 base, and 12 bases lay between the germline ends. This CDR3 has 14 residues. CDR3 nucleotides: TGTGCCAGCAGCCAAAGGGGACTTTCCTACGAGCAGTACTTC. Translated: CASSQRGLSYEQYF.

The CDR3 DNA follows: TGTGCCAGCAGCCAAGAGGGTGGGGGGGATGAGACCCAGTACTTC. Its protein product is CASSQEGGGDETQYF. This chain joins TRBV3-1 (or the pseudogene TRBV3-2) and TRBJ2-5, with TRBD2 matching over 7 bases. Germline values: CDR1 LGHDT, CDR2 YNNKEL (reference sequence). With V trimmed by 0 bases and J by 5 bases, 6 bases remained unmatched. The CDR3 extends over 15 amino acids.

The rearrangement uses TRBV2 and TRBJ2-7; D might be TRBD2 (7 bases). V gave up 7 bases and J gave up 2 bases, with 12 bases separating them. CDR3 length: 13 residues. The germline V gene encodes CDR1 SNHLY and CDR2 FYNNEI. CDR3 nucleotide sequence: TGTGCCAGCACGGGGGGACATACCTACGAGCAGTACTTC. As protein: CASTGGHTYEQYF.